The rows below give T cell receptor beta chains drawn from one sample of a study of cytomegalovirus exposure and HLA in healthy donors. Clones were read by immunoSEQ multiplex PCR, and TCRdb kept only the in-frame ones, dropping some. The sample shows fewer than 120,000 clones, about three quarters of them seen only once. Sequencing was performed on PBMCs. Receptor source: a woman aged 30 to 39 in good health and CMV-seronegative. The CDR3 runs from the conserved cysteine through the conserved F or W. A D gene is named only where the DNA matches it firmly. Size tells how often a clone was seen (once, few, many) or the class of an expanded clone, and some rows leave it out.

clone size	D gene	V gene	J gene	CDR3 DNA	CDR3 protein
.	.	TRBV11-3	TRBJ1-1	TGTGCCAGCAGCTTATCAGTGAACACTGAAGCTTTCTTT	CASSLSVNTEAFF
.	.	TRBV5-1	TRBJ2-1	TGCGCCAGCAGCTCACTAGATCTGGATGAGCAGTTCTTC	CASSSLDLDEQFF
.	.	TRBV30	TRBJ1-3	TGTGCCTGGAGGGAAGACCGACACTCTGGAAACACCATATATTTT	CAWREDRHSGNTIYF
.	.	TRBV7-8	TRBJ1-1	TGTGCCAGCAGGAACATTGGGAACACTGAAGCTTTCTTT	CASRNIGNTEAFF
.	.	TRBV9	TRBJ2-1	TGTGCCAGCAGCGTAGGGCGGCGAGCTGAGCAGTTCTTC	CASSVGRRAEQFF
.	.	TRBV6-5	TRBJ2-3	TGTGCCAGCAGTTACTCGGTTGAACGGGTGGATACGCAGTATTTT	CASSYSVERVDTQYF
.	.	TRBV30	TRBJ1-4	TGTGCCTGGAGTAGCCTGTCAGGGCAAAAACTGTTTTTT	CAWSSLSGQKLFF
.	.	TRBV10-2	TRBJ1-3	TGCGCCAGCAGGTTGGGGGGGAATGGAAACACCATATATTTT	CASRLGGNGNTIYF
.	TRBD1	TRBV10-1	TRBJ1-1	TGCGCCAGCAGGAGGGGACAGGGGGCGCGTAAATCCGACACTGAAGCTTTCTTT	CASRRGQGARKSDTEAFF
few	TRBD1	TRBV2	TRBJ1-1	TGTGCCAGCAGTTCTCCGATGGGGGACAGGGTCGGAACTGAAGCTTTCTTT	CASSSPMGDRVGTEAFF
.	.	TRBV5-1	TRBJ1-5	TGCGCCAGCAGCTTGGAGGGAGGAGTAGGCCAGCCCCAGCATTTT	CASSLEGGVGQPQHF
.	.	TRBV6-1	TRBJ1-1	TGTGCCAGCAGTGAAGTCGGGGATATGAACACTGAAGCTTTCTTT	CASSEVGDMNTEAFF
.	.	TRBV13	TRBJ2-3	TGTGCCAGCACCACTTCAGGGGAAACAGATACGCAGTATTTT	CASTTSGETDTQYF
.	TRBD1	TRBV7-3	TRBJ1-1	TGTGCCAGCAGCTCCAGCCTACAGGGGTCTAACACTGAAGCTTTCTTT	CASSSSLQGSNTEAFF
.	.	TRBV13	TRBJ1-4	TGTGCCAGCAGCGAACAGATGTCGGCTAATGAAAAACTGTTTTTT	CASSEQMSANEKLFF
.	.	TRBV30	TRBJ1-4	TGTGCCTGGAGTTCCAGGGAAAATGAAAAACTGTTTTTT	CAWSSRENEKLFF
.	TRBD1	TRBV7-2	TRBJ1-4	TGTGCCAGCGTCATCACGGGAGGGGGCGACGAAAAACTGTTTTTT	CASVITGGGDEKLFF
.	TRBD2	TRBV11-2	TRBJ2-7	TGTGCCAGCAGCTTAAGATCTTCGGGACTAGCCTCCTACGAGCAGTACTTC	CASSLRSSGLASYEQYF
.	TRBD2	TRBV4-3	TRBJ2-4	TGCGCCAGCAGCCCCTGGACTAGCGGGAGTGCGAACATTCAGTACTTC	CASSPWTSGSANIQYF
few	TRBD2	TRBV10-2	TRBJ2-1	TGCGCCAGCAGGGCGGGAGTTGAGCAGTTCTTC	CASRAGVEQFF
.	TRBD2	TRBV7-2	TRBJ2-3	TGTGCCAGCAGCTGTAAGCGGGGGAGCACAGATACGCAGTATTTT	CASSCKRGSTDTQYF
.	.	TRBV7-9	TRBJ1-2	TGTGCCAGCAGCTTAGCCGCTGACAGGGGCTACACCTTC	CASSLAADRGYTF
.	TRBD1	TRBV4-3	TRBJ2-1	TGCGCCAGCAGCGGGACAGAAGAGCAGTTCTTC	CASSGTEEQFF
.	.	TRBV7-9	TRBJ1-1	TGTGCCAGCAGCTTAGGTACAGCCATGAACACTGAAGCTTTCTTT	CASSLGTAMNTEAFF
few	.	TRBV30	TRBJ1-2	TGTGCCTGGAGTACGGGTCAGAACTATGGCTACACCTTC	CAWSTGQNYGYTF
once	.	TRBV7-2	TRBJ2-3	TGTGCCAGCAGCAAGGGGCGGGGTTATTTTCCAGATACGCAGTATTTT	CASSKGRGYFPDTQYF
.	TRBD2	TRBV4-2	TRBJ2-2	TGTGCCAGCAGCCCGGGGGGCGGGGAGCTGTTTTTT	CASSPGGGELFF
.	TRBD1	TRBV7-6	TRBJ2-7	TGTGCCAGCAGCGCGGGACAGGGTATCCCCGCCGAGCAGTACTTC	CASSAGQGIPAEQYF
few	.	TRBV11-3	TRBJ1-1	TGTGCCAGCAGCCGTACCTACCCCTACACTGAAGCTTTCTTT	CASSRTYPYTEAFF
.	.	TRBV6-6	TRBJ2-7	TGTGCCAGCAGAATAGCGGTCTCCTACGAGCAGTACTTC	CASRIAVSYEQYF
.	.	TRBV6-5	TRBJ2-2	TGTGCCAGCAGTCGGCGGGGCGCGGGGGAGCTGTTTTTT	CASSRRGAGELFF
few	.	TRBV21-1	TRBJ1-1	TGTGCCAGCAGCACGCGGAGAATGAACACTGAAGCTTTCTTT	CASSTRRMNTEAFF
few	TRBD1	TRBV4-1	TRBJ2-7	TGCGCCAGCAGCCCGGGGACAGGTAGCTCCTACGAGCAGTACTTC	CASSPGTGSSYEQYF
.	TRBD1	TRBV4-2	TRBJ2-7	TGTGCCAGCAGCCAAGATCCGGGACAGGGATTCCACGAGCAGTACTTC	CASSQDPGQGFHEQYF
.	TRBD1	TRBV25-1	TRBJ2-7	TGTGCCAGTAGGGGGACAGCCGCCTACGAGCAGTACTTC	CASRGTAAYEQYF